The 2 T cell receptor beta chains given below trace back to one sample, sequenced in a study of molecular identifiers for immune sequencing clone quantification. Each CDR3 protein gets one entry after TCRdb re-called the PCR reads with MiXCR. There are tens of thousands of distinct CDR3 sequences in the sample; under 20% occur only once, and 0.7% to 0.95% lies in the top ten. The specimen sequenced was naive CD8+ T cells from blood, with Jurkat cell RNA spiked in. Subset meaning: FACS-sorted CD8+CD4-CCR7+CD45RA+ naive T cells. Source of these receptors: a human donor in good health. Some libraries in this study had Jurkat cell RNA spiked in.

This clonotype has a count of ten or more. This sequence joins TRBV6-2 or TRBV6-3 and TRBJ1-5, with 9 bases lining up with TRBD1. This CDR3 is built from 17 residues. Per germline, CDR1 MNHEY and CDR2 SVGEGT. V lost 4 bases to trimming and J lost 3 bases; unmatched junction nucleotides: 10. The CDR3 nucleotides are TGTGCCAGCAGTTCCTCAAGGACAGGGGCCTACAATCAGCCCCAGCATTTT. It yields the protein CASSSSRTGAYNQPQHF.

The table lists this clonotype with many counts. This chain uses TRBV27 with TRBJ2-2; D is perhaps TRBD1 (5 bases). The V gene lost 1 base and the J gene lost 4 bases, with 10 bases spanning the gap. The germline CDR1 and CDR2 sequences are MNHEY and SMNVEV (reference sequence). The CDR3 loop spans 15 amino acids. CDR3: CASSLLQERTGELFF. The CDR3 DNA reads TGTGCCAGCAGTTTATTACAGGAACGCACCGGGGAGCTGTTTTTT.